This is a list of T cell receptor beta chains from one sample in a study of blood T cell repertoires in COVID-19. This table comes from immunoSEQ multiplex PCR, and its TCRdb copy is limited to in-frame clones, with some not included. The sample records around 230,000 clones, approximately 88% being singletons. The sample taken for sequencing was peripheral blood. Source of these receptors: a man aged 35 to 55 with acute or convalescent COVID-19. Each CDR3 is given with its conserved first and last residue. D genes are given only for firm matches. The size entry is marked missing in some rows and otherwise reads once, few, many or a size class.

CDR3 length	clone size	V gene	J gene	D gene	CDR3 protein	CDR3 DNA
14	NA	TRBV5-1	TRBJ2-1	NA	CASSLVLASNEQFF	TGCGCCAGCAGCTTGGTCCTAGCGTCCAATGAGCAGTTCTTC
15	NA	TRBV19	TRBJ2-3	TRBD2	CASSMASGRADTQYF	TGTGCCAGTAGTATGGCTAGCGGGAGGGCAGATACGCAGTATTTT
15	NA	TRBV5-1	TRBJ1-3	NA	CASSYGLNPGNTIYF	TGCGCCAGCAGCTATGGCCTCAACCCTGGAAACACCATATATTTT
15	NA	TRBV27	TRBJ2-7	NA	CASSFTGTRSYEQYF	TGTGCCAGCAGTTTCACCGGGACACGATCCTACGAGCAGTACTTC
14	NA	TRBV27	TRBJ2-7	TRBD1	CASSPQGLTYEQYF	TGTGCCAGCTCCCCACAGGGGCTGACCTACGAGCAGTACTTC
15	NA	TRBV6-2/TRBV6-3	TRBJ2-5	NA	CASSGTWEKQETQYF	TGTGCCAGCAGTGGAACCTGGGAGAAGCAAGAGACCCAGTACTTC
16	NA	TRBV5-4	TRBJ2-7	TRBD2	CASSLWTGTSGYEQYF	TGTGCCAGCAGCTTATGGACCGGGACTAGCGGCTACGAGCAGTACTTC
14	NA	TRBV7-9	TRBJ1-6	NA	CASSFPGRNSPLHF	TGTGCCAGCAGCTTTCCGGGGAGAAATTCACCCCTCCACTTT
15	NA	TRBV7-9	TRBJ2-7	TRBD1	CASSSRTGGVYEQYF	TGTGCCAGCAGCTCCCGGACAGGGGGGGTGTACGAGCAGTACTTC
15	NA	TRBV3-1/TRBV3-2	TRBJ2-7	NA	CASSQGEVKSYEQYF	TGTGCCAGCAGCCAAGGGGAGGTCAAATCCTACGAGCAGTACTTC
15	NA	TRBV7-2	TRBJ1-1	TRBD1	CASSQVGQGNTEAFF	TGTGCCAGCAGCCAGGTAGGACAGGGAAACACTGAAGCTTTCTTT
15	NA	TRBV30	TRBJ1-2	TRBD1	CAWRPQGAKNYGYTF	TGTGCCTGGAGGCCACAGGGGGCGAAAAACTATGGCTACACCTTC
12	NA	TRBV6-6	TRBJ1-3	NA	CGSSGSGNTIYF	TGTGGCTCGTCGGGCTCTGGAAACACCATATATTTT
13	NA	TRBV30	TRBJ1-2	NA	CAWSGELNYGYTF	TGTGCCTGGAGTGGAGAGCTAAACTATGGCTACACCTTC
12	NA	TRBV29-1	TRBJ1-2	NA	CSVASDRHGYTF	TGCAGCGTTGCTTCTGACAGGCATGGCTACACCTTC
12	NA	TRBV12-3/TRBV12-4	TRBJ2-7	NA	CASGLMVGEQYF	TGTGCCAGCGGACTAATGGTGGGCGAGCAGTACTTC
15	once	TRBV19	TRBJ2-3	TRBD2	CASLRAGEGTDTQYF	TGTGCCAGCTTACGAGCGGGAGAAGGTACAGATACGCAGTATTTT
15	NA	TRBV5-1	TRBJ2-6	NA	CASSLDVAGANVLTF	TGCGCCAGCAGCTTGGACGTTGCGGGGGCCAACGTCCTGACTTTC
15	NA	TRBV11-2	TRBJ1-6	NA	CASSLGQSYNSPLHF	TGTGCCAGCAGCTTAGGACAGAGCTATAATTCACCCCTCCACTTT
14	NA	TRBV6-5	TRBJ1-2	NA	CASRTPRLGYGYTF	TGTGCCAGCAGAACACCTCGTCTAGGCTATGGCTACACCTTC
13	NA	TRBV14	TRBJ1-6	NA	CASSQAGDIPLHF	TGTGCCAGCAGCCAAGCGGGAGATATACCCCTCCACTTT
15	NA	TRBV7-9	TRBJ2-2	NA	CASSLGRGGTGELFF	TGTGCCAGCAGCTTAGGCAGGGGTGGCACCGGGGAGCTGTTTTTT
14	NA	TRBV7-8	TRBJ2-7	TRBD2	CASSLVAGVLEQYF	TGTGCCAGCAGCTTAGTGGCGGGAGTTCTCGAGCAGTACTTC
17	few	TRBV7-2	TRBJ1-5	NA	CASSSFNRVGGNQPQHF	TGTGCCAGCAGCTCCTTCAACAGGGTCGGAGGCAATCAGCCCCAGCATTTT
18	NA	TRBV10-3	TRBJ2-1	NA	CAISGSIPTLSSYNEQFF	TGTGCCATCTCCGGGAGTATCCCCACACTGAGCTCCTACAATGAGCAGTTCTTC
16	NA	TRBV4-2	TRBJ1-3	NA	CASSQVSNPTGNTIYF	TGTGCCAGCAGCCAAGTTAGTAATCCAACTGGAAACACCATATATTTT
15	NA	TRBV5-4	TRBJ2-5	TRBD2	CASSWGLAEQETQYF	TGTGCCAGCAGCTGGGGACTAGCAGAACAAGAGACCCAGTACTTC
15	NA	TRBV28	TRBJ2-3	NA	CASTASGVSTDTQYF	TGTGCCAGCACGGCTTCCGGAGTTAGCACAGATACGCAGTATTTT
14	once	TRBV5-1	TRBJ1-1	NA	CASSPDSMNTEAFF	TGCGCCAGCAGCCCGGACAGCATGAACACTGAAGCTTTCTTT
12	NA	TRBV5-4	TRBJ2-7	NA	CASSSLLGEQYF	TGTGCCAGCAGCTCCTTACTAGGCGAGCAGTACTTC
15	once	TRBV6-5	TRBJ1-6	TRBD1	CASRRQGWDNSPLHF	TGTGCCAGCAGGAGACAGGGTTGGGATAATTCACCCCTCCACTTT
14	NA	TRBV30	TRBJ1-2	TRBD1	CAWSPRQGTYGYTF	TGTGCCTGGAGTCCACGACAGGGGACCTATGGCTACACCTTC
15	NA	TRBV19	TRBJ2-7	TRBD1	CASSILGTEAYEQYF	TGTGCCAGTAGTATTTTAGGGACAGAAGCCTACGAGCAGTACTTC
15	few	TRBV6-5	TRBJ1-6	NA	CASSYSGRGDSPLHF	TGTGCCAGCAGTTACTCGGGCCGGGGGGACTCACCCCTCCACTTT
16	few	TRBV7-9	TRBJ1-2	TRBD1	CASSLVSGTGGYGYTF	TGTGCCAGCAGCTTAGTCTCCGGGACAGGGGGCTATGGCTACACCTTC
14	NA	TRBV9	TRBJ2-3	TRBD2	CASSELAERDTQYF	TGTGCCAGCAGTGAGCTAGCGGAGAGGGATACGCAGTATTTT
13	NA	TRBV28	TRBJ2-3	TRBD1	CASIEGASDTQYF	TGTGCAAGCATAGAGGGGGCCTCAGATACGCAGTATTTT
17	few	TRBV7-6	TRBJ2-1	NA	CASSLGRTSSSYNEQFF	TGTGCCAGCAGCTTAGGAAGGACTTCAAGCTCCTACAATGAGCAGTTCTTC
13	NA	TRBV28	TRBJ1-2	NA	CASTSGRNYGYTF	TGTGCCAGCACGAGCGGCCGTAACTATGGCTACACCTTC
14	NA	TRBV19	TRBJ1-4	NA	CASSTPGRDEKLFF	TGTGCCAGTAGTACCCCGGGGAGGGATGAAAAACTGTTTTTT
16	NA	TRBV7-2	TRBJ1-2	NA	CASSLGGRAFPYGYTF	TGTGCCAGCAGCTTAGGGGGCAGGGCTTTCCCCTATGGCTACACCTTC
16	NA	TRBV18	TRBJ1-6	NA	CASSSVPPTYNSPLHF	TGTGCCAGCTCATCGGTCCCCCCGACCTATAATTCACCCCTCCACTTT
13	NA	TRBV27	TRBJ1-2	NA	CASSFPGFHGYTF	TGTGCCAGCAGTTTTCCAGGTTTTCATGGCTACACCTTC
17	NA	TRBV9	TRBJ1-5	TRBD1	CASSPGAGGTDYQPQHF	TGTGCCAGCAGCCCCGGGGCGGGGGGGACAGATTATCAGCCCCAGCATTTT
17	once	TRBV7-2	TRBJ2-7	TRBD2	CASSLRGTGASSYEQYF	TGTGCCAGCAGCTTGCGGGGGACCGGGGCCAGCTCCTACGAGCAGTACTTC
13	NA	TRBV5-6	TRBJ1-1	NA	CASSLLGGTEAFF	TGTGCCAGCAGCTTGTTGGGGGGCACTGAAGCTTTCTTT
13	NA	TRBV30	TRBJ1-2	NA	CAWSAVSNYGYTF	TGTGCCTGGAGTGCAGTTTCGAACTATGGCTACACCTTC
17	NA	TRBV19	TRBJ2-1	TRBD2	CASSMTSGGWSYNEQFF	TGTGCCAGTAGTATGACTAGCGGGGGTTGGTCCTACAATGAGCAGTTCTTC
14	NA	TRBV2	TRBJ2-1	TRBD2	CASSDSAGANEQFF	TGTGCCAGCAGTGATTCAGCGGGAGCGAATGAGCAGTTCTTC
13	once	TRBV7-2	TRBJ1-2	NA	CASSLGQGYGYTF	TGTGCCAGCAGCTTGGGTCAGGGCTATGGCTACACCTTC
14	NA	TRBV6-5	TRBJ1-2	NA	CASSPLPGDYGYTF	TGTGCCAGCAGTCCCCTCCCGGGGGACTATGGCTACACCTTC
13	NA	TRBV10-2	TRBJ1-2	NA	CASSVQANYGYTF	TGCGCCAGCAGTGTACAAGCTAACTATGGCTACACCTTC
15	few	TRBV3-1/TRBV3-2	TRBJ2-7	NA	CASSQDSTGLGEQYF	TGTGCCAGCAGCCAAGATAGTACAGGGCTCGGAGAGCAGTACTTC
13	NA	TRBV6-5	TRBJ2-1	NA	CASKRTAYNEQFF	TGTGCCAGCAAACGGACAGCCTACAATGAGCAGTTCTTC